These 17 T cell receptor beta chains share one sample of origin, sequenced in a study of T cells in tumors after PD-1 blockade. Clones were read by immunoSEQ multiplex PCR, and TCRdb kept only the in-frame ones, dropping some. The sample lists several thousand clones; roughly 64% were seen once. The specimen was tumor tissue, collected after anti-PD-1 treatment. The origin of the receptors is a human donor with cutaneous squamous cell carcinoma.

V gene TRBV6-5 combines with J gene TRBJ2-2; D is perhaps TRBD1 or TRBD2 (6 bases each). Germline values: CDR1 MNHEY, CDR2 SVGAGI. Trimming cost V 5 bases and J 6 bases, with 10 bases left between them. The CDR3 contains 13 residues. The CDR3 here is CASSKGEAGELFF. The CDR3 nucleotides read TGTGCCAGCAGTAAGGGGGAGGCCGGGGAGCTGTTTTTT.

V and J are TRBV24-1 and TRBJ1-2; D call uncertain. V lost 6 bases to trimming and J lost 3 bases, with 10 bases between them. The CDR3 has 13 residues. CDR1 is KGHDR, CDR2 SFDVKD, per germline. The CDR3 loop is CATSPDGYYGYTF. CDR3 in DNA: TGTGCCACCAGTCCGGACGGCTACTATGGCTACACCTTC.

This clone was counted between two and nine times. The chain has TRBV7-9 and TRBJ1-2; D is unresolved. There are 13 residues in the CDR3. The germline V and J ends were trimmed by 1 base and 4 bases, with 7 bases remaining between them. Germline CDR1 and CDR2: SEHNR and FQNEAQ (reference sequence). The CDR3 nucleotides read TGTGCCAGCAGCTTAGGTCCGGGCTATGGCTACACCTTC. Translated, it gives CASSLGPGYGYTF.

In nucleotides, the CDR3 is TGCGCCAGCAGCATAGGACAGGCCGTGACCGGGGAGCTGTTTTTT. Protein sequence: CASSIGQAVTGELFF. The rearrangement uses TRBV5-1 and TRBJ2-2; TRBD1 agrees at 7 bases. V gave up 4 bases and J gave up 5 bases; unmatched junction bases: 8. CDR1 and CDR2 from the germline V gene are SGHRS and YFSETQ. This CDR3 region has 15 residues.

This clone was counted a single time. The V gene is TRBV29-1, the J gene TRBJ1-1; a weak D match, TRBD1 (5 bases). V was shortened by 2 bases and J by 6 bases, with 10 bases between the two germline ends. Germline V gene sequence: CDR1 SQVTM, CDR2 ANQGSEA. CDR3 length equals 12 residues. CDR3 amino acids: CSVEPGSAEAFF. The CDR3 DNA sequence: TGCAGCGTTGAACCAGGGAGTGCTGAAGCTTTCTTT.

This chain joins TRBV28 and TRBJ2-7; 9 nucleotides agree with TRBD1. The V gene's germline CDR1 is MDHEN and CDR2 SYDVKM. CDR3 length: 15 residues. Losses at the gene ends were 6 bases for V and 4 bases for J; bases not matched to a gene: 10. The CDR3 bases are TGTGCCAGCAGAACAGGGGGCGGAACTATATACGAGCAGTACTTC. This translates into CASRTGGGTIYEQYF.

This clone was seen a handful of times. The chain carries TRBV19 and TRBJ2-3, with TRBD2 identical over 8 bases. The CDR3 is 16 amino acids. Germline CDR1 reads LNHDA; CDR2 reads SQIVND (reference sequence). V shed 0 bases, J shed 6 bases, and the junction held 8 bases outside the gene matches. In DNA, the CDR3 is TGTGCCAGTAGTATAGATGGCCTAGCGGGCAGTGATACGCAGTATTTT. This gives the protein CASSIDGLAGSDTQYF.

V and J are TRBV29-1 and TRBJ1-2; unclear D gene. The CDR3 covers 14 residues. Per the germline V gene, CDR1 is SQVTM and CDR2 is ANQGSEA. The ends were cut back, 3 bases at V and 2 bases at J, with 13 bases in the middle. CDR3 amino acids: CSVEYRIANYGYTF. In DNA form, the CDR3 reads TGCAGCGTTGAGTACAGAATCGCCAACTATGGCTACACCTTC.

This clone is termed medium-sized. The chain carries TRBV28 and TRBJ2-2; maybe TRBD1 (5 bases). V lost 4 bases and J lost 0, with 12 bases in between. CDR3 length equals 16 residues. The germline gives CDR1 MDHEN, CDR2 SYDVKM. The CDR3 DNA sequence: TGTGCCAGCAGTTCCTACAGGAACGCGAACACCGGGGAGCTGTTTTTT. Protein: CASSSYRNANTGELFF.

Judged by abundance, this clone is large. This sequence joins TRBV27 and TRBJ2-1, with D maybe TRBD2 (5 bases). V lost 1 base to trimming and J lost 7 bases, with 8 bases between them. The V gene's germline CDR1 is MNHEY and CDR2 SMNVEV (reference sequence). CDR3 length equals 13 residues. CDR3 DNA: TGTGCCAGCAGTTTATTTCGAGGGAATGAGCAGTTCTTC. As protein: CASSLFRGNEQFF.

CDR3 in amino acids: CASSQEPKWLAAGYQETQYF. The CDR3 bases are TGTGCCAGCAGCCAAGAACCCAAATGGCTAGCGGCAGGATACCAAGAGACCCAGTACTTC. The rearrangement joins TRBV3-1 (or the pseudogene TRBV3-2) to TRBJ2-5; 7 bases are shared with TRBD2. The germline V gene encodes CDR1 LGHDT and CDR2 YNNKEL (reference sequence). The CDR3 contains 20 residues. The junction had 16 bases not matched to a gene; V was cut back by 0 bases and J by 0 bases.

V and J are TRBV6-4 and TRBJ2-2, with 9 bases that match TRBD1. Looked up from germline, CDR1 is MRHNA and CDR2 is SNTAGT. The length of the CDR3 is 15 residues. V lost 8 bases and J lost 3; bases outside the gene matches: 7. CDR3 coding DNA: TGTGCCAGCGGACCGGGACAGGGTTACACCGGGGAGCTGTTTTTT. Translated: CASGPGQGYTGELFF.

The CDR3 spells CASSQQTGFGEQFF. CDR3 nucleotide sequence: TGTGCCAGCAGTCAACAAACAGGGTTTGGCGAGCAGTTCTTC. The chain employs TRBV28 and TRBJ2-1, with a tentative D call TRBD1 (6 bases). The CDR3 contains 14 residues. Germline V gene data show CDR1 as MDHEN and CDR2 as SYDVKM. V lost 5 bases and J 10 bases, leaving 18 bases between the germline ends.

This clone was recorded a few times. The genes are TRBV6-5 and TRBJ1-1; 8 positions match TRBD1. The germline CDR1 and CDR2 sequences are MNHEY and SVGAGI. This CDR3 region has 15 residues. Trimming cost V 4 bases and J 4 bases; bases outside gene matches: 8. The CDR3 is CASSFLQGGGTEAFF. In DNA form, the CDR3 reads TGTGCCAGCAGTTTCCTACAGGGGGGAGGCACTGAAGCTTTCTTT.

This chain connects TRBV4-1 to TRBJ2-7; TRBD2 matches 13 bases. After removal of 3 bases from V and 4 bases from J, the junction contained 3 bases not matched to a gene. Germline V gene data show CDR1 as MGHRA and CDR2 as YSYEKL. The CDR3 totals 15 residues. The CDR3 spells CASSQGLAGYYEQYF. CDR3 sequence (DNA): TGCGCCAGCAGCCAGGGACTAGCGGGATATTACGAGCAGTACTTC.

The chain recombines TRBV28 with TRBJ2-5, with TRBD2 as a possible D gene (6 bases). The V end lost 2 bases, the J end lost 6 bases, and 25 bases lay between the germline ends. From germline, CDR1 is MDHEN and CDR2 SYDVKM. The CDR3 length is 18 residues. The CDR3 DNA is TGTGCCAGCAGTTTACTGGCCCCTCCGGGGACTCCTTCAAAGACCCAGTACTTC. It encodes CASSLLAPPGTPSKTQYF.

This clone is a singleton in its sample. The chain recombines TRBV28 with TRBJ1-5, with D tentatively TRBD1 (5 bases). There are 14 residues in the CDR3. Deletions cut 5 bases from V and 5 bases from J, with 13 bases between. CDR1 MDHEN and CDR2 SYDVKM come from the germline V gene. CDR3 in DNA: TGTGCCAGCAGTAAGGGACCCCCCGATCAGCCCCAGCATTTT. This gives the protein CASSKGPPDQPQHF.